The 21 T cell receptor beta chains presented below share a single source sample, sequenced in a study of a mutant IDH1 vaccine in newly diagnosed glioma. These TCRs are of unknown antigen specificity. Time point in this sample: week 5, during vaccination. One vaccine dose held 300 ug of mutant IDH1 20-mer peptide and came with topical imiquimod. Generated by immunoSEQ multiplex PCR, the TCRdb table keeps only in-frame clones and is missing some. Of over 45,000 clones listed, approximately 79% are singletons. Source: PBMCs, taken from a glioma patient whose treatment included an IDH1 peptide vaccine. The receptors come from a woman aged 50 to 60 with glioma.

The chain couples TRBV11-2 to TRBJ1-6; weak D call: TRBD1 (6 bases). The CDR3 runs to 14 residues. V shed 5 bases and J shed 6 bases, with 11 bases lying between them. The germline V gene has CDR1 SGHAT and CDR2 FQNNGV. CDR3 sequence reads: CASSTGQPNSPLHF. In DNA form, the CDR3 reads TGTGCCAGCAGCACCGGACAGCCTAATTCACCCCTCCACTTT. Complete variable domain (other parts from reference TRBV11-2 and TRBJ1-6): EAGVAQSPRYKIIEKRQSVAFWCNPISGHATLYWYQQILGQGPKLLIQFQNNGVVDDSQLPKDRFSAERLKGVDSTLKIQPAKLEDSAVYLCASSTGQPNSPLHFGNGTRLTVT.

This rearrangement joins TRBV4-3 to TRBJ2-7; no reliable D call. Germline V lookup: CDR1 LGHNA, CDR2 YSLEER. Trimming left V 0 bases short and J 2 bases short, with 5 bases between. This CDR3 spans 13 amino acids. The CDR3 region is CASSQDWPYEQYF. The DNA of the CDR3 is TGCGCCAGCAGCCAAGATTGGCCCTACGAGCAGTACTTC.

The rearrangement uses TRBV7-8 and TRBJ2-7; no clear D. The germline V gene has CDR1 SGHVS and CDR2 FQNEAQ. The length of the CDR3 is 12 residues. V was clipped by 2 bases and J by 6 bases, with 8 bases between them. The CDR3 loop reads CASSLSLAEQYF. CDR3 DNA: TGTGCCAGCAGCTTAAGCCTCGCCGAGCAGTACTTC. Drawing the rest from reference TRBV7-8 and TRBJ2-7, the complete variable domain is GAGVSQSPRYKVAKRGQDVALRCDPISGHVSLFWYQQALGQGPEFLTYFQNEAQLDKSGLPSDRFFAERPEGSVSTLKIQRTQQEDSAVYLCASSLSLAEQYFGPGTRLTVT.

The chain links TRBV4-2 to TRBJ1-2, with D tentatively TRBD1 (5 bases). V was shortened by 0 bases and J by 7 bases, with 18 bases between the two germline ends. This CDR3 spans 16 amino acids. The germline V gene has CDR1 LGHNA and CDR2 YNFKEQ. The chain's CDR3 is CASSQEGGGLLGGYTF. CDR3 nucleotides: TGTGCCAGCAGCCAAGAGGGGGGAGGGTTGCTAGGTGGCTACACCTTC.

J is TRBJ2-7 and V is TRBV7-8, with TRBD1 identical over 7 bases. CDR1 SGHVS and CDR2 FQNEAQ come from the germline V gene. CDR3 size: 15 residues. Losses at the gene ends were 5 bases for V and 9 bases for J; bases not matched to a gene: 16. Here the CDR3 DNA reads TGTGCCAGCAGCCATTTTCTTGGGACAGAAAGGCCGCAGTACTTC. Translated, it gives CASSHFLGTERPQYF.

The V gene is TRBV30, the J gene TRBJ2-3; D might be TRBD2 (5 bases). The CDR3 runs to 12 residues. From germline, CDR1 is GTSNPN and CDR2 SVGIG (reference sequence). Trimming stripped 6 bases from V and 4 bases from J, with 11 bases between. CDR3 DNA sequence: TGTGCCTGTGGGCTAGCTGCAGATACGCAGTATTTT. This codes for CACGLAADTQYF.

This CDR3 reads CASFQGLGYGYTF. Here the CDR3 DNA reads TGTGCCAGCTTCCAGGGGCTCGGCTATGGCTACACCTTC. The rearrangement links TRBV6-5 to TRBJ1-2; possible D gene TRBD1, 6 bases. V dropped 8 bases and J dropped 4 bases, with 14 bases sitting between them. Germline CDR1 MNHEY, CDR2 SVGAGI. This CDR3 region has 13 residues.

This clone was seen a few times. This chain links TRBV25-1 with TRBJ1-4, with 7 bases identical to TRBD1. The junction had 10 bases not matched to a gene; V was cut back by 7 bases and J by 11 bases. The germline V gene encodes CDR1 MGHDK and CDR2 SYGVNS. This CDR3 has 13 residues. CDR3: CASMNSARGKLFF. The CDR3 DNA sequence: TGTGCCAGCATGAACAGCGCCAGGGGGAAACTGTTTTTT. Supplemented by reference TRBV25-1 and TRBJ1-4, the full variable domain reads EADIYQTPRYLVIGTGKKITLECSQTMGHDKMYWYQQDPGMELHLIHYSYGVNSTEKGDLSSESTVSRIRTEHFPLTLESARPSHTSQYLCASMNSARGKLFFGSGTQLSVL.

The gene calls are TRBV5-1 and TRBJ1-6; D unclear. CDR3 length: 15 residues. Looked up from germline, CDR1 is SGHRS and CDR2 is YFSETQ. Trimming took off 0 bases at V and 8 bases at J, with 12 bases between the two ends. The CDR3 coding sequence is TGCGCCAGCAGCTTGGCGGGAGGGCGGTATTCACCCCTCCACTTT. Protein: CASSLAGGRYSPLHF. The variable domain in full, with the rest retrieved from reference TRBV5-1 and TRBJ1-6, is KAGVTQTPRYLIKTRGQQVTLSCSPISGHRSVSWYQQTPGQGLQFLFEYFSETQRNKGNFPGRFSGRQFSNSRSEMNVSTLELGDSALYLCASSLAGGRYSPLHFGNGTRLTVT.

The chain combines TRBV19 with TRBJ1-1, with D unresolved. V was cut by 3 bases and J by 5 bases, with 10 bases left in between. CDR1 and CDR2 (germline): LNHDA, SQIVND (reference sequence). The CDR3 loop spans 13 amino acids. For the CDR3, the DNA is TGTGCCAGTAGTATTCTTGGTGGGACTGAAGCTTTCTTT. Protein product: CASSILGGTEAFF. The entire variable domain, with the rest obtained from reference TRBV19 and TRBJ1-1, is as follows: DGGITQSPKYLFRKEGQNVTLSCEQNLNHDAMYWYRQDPGQGLRLIYYSQIVNDFQKGDIAEGYSVSREKKESFPLTVTSAQKNPTAFYLCASSILGGTEAFFGQGTRLTVV.

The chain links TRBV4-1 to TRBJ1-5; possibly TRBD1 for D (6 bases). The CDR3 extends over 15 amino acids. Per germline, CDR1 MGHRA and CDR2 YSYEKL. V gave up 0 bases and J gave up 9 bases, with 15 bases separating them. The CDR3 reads CASSQEAGDERPQHF. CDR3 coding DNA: TGCGCCAGCAGCCAAGAGGCAGGGGATGAGCGGCCCCAGCATTTT.

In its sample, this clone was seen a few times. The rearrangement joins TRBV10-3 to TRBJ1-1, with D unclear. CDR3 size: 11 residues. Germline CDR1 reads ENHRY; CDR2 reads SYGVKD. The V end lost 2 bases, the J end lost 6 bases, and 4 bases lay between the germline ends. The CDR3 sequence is CAISERAEAFF. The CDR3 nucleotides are TGTGCCATCAGTGAGAGAGCTGAAGCTTTCTTT.

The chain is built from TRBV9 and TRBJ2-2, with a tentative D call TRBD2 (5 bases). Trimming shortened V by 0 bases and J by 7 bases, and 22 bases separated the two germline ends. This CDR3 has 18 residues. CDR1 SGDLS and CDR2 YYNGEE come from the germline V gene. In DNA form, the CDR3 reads TGTGCCAGCAGCGTAGCTGGAGGCTCGGGGATCGAGGGCGGGGAGCTGTTTTTT. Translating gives CASSVAGGSGIEGGELFF.

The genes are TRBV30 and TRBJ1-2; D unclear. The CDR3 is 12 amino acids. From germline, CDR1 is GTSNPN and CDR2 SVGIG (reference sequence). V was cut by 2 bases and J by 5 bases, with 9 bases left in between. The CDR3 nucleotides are TGTGCCTGGAGTCCGGGCCTATATGGCTACACCTTC. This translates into CAWSPGLYGYTF.

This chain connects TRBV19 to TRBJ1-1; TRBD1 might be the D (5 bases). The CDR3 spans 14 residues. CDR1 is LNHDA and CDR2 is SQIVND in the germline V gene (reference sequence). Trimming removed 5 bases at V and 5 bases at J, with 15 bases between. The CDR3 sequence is CASSPGRGWTEAFF. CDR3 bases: TGTGCCAGTAGTCCCGGTAGGGGTTGGACTGAAGCTTTCTTT.

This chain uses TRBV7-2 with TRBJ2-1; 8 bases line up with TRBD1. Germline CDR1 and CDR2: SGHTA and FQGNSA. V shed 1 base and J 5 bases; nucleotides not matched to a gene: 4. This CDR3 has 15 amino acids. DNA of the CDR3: TGTGCCAGCAGCTTAGTGGGACAGGTGAACAATGAGCAGTTCTTC. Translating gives CASSLVGQVNNEQFF.

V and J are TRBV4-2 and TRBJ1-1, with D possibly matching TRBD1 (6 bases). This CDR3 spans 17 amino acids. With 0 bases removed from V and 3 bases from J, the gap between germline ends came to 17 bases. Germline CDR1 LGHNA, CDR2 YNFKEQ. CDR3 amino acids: CASSQDVAGAGYTEAFF. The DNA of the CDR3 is TGTGCCAGCAGCCAAGATGTGGCAGGGGCTGGATACACTGAAGCTTTCTTT.

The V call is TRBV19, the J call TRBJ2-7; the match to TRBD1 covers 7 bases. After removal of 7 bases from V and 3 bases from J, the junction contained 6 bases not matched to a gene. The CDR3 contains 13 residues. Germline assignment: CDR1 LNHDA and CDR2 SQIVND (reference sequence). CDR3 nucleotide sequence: TGTGCCAGTACCGGACAGGACAACTACGAGCAGTACTTC. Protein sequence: CASTGQDNYEQYF.

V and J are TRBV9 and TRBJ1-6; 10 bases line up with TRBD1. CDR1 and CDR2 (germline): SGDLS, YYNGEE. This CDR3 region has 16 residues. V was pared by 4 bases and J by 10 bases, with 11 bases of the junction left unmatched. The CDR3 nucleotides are TGTGCCAGCAGCCTTGAGGGACAGGGGCTAGGATCACCCCTCCACTTT. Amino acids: CASSLEGQGLGSPLHF.

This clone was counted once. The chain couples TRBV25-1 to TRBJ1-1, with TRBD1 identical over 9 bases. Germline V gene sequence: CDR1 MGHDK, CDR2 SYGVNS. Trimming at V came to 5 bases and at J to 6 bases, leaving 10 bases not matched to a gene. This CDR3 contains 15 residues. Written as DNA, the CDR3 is TGTGCCAGCAGTCACTACAGGGGGCTTCCCGCTGAAGCTTTCTTT. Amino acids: CASSHYRGLPAEAFF. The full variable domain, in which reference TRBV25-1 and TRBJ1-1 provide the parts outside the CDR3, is EADIYQTPRYLVIGTGKKITLECSQTMGHDKMYWYQQDPGMELHLIHYSYGVNSTEKGDLSSESTVSRIRTEHFPLTLESARPSHTSQYLCASSHYRGLPAEAFFGQGTRLTVV.

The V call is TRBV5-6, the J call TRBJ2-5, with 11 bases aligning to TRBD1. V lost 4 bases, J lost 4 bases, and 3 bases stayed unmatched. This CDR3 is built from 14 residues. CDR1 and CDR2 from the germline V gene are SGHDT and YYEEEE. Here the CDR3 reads CASSRGQGGETQYF. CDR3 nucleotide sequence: TGTGCCAGCAGCCGGGGACAGGGGGGAGAGACCCAGTACTTC.